The 9 T cell receptor beta chains below come from one sample, sequenced in a study of blood T cell repertoires in COVID-19 (dated by TCRdb to about 2020). The library relied on the immunoSEQ multiplex PCR assay. TCRdb holds this immuneACCESS table with in-frame rearrangements only. Some clones are missing; in checked studies, unresolved V genes explain under half, and the rest has no known cause. The sample includes some 190,000 clones, with approximately 85% observed a single time. The ten largest account for just under 8.5% of the sample. The sequenced sample was peripheral blood. These receptor sequences come from a woman in her sixties or seventies with acute or convalescent COVID-19.

CDR3 in DNA: TGTGCCAGTAGTATTCCCGGGATTGGCAATCAGCCCCAGCATTTT. It specifies CASSIPGIGNQPQHF. This chain uses TRBV19 with TRBJ1-5; D remains ambiguous. The CDR3 contains 15 residues. The germline V and J ends were trimmed by 3 bases and 2 bases, with 11 bases remaining between them. Germline CDR1 reads LNHDA; CDR2 reads SQIVND (reference sequence).

The chain combines TRBV7-2 with TRBJ2-1; the D gene is possibly TRBD2 (6 bases). Germline CDR1 SGHTA, CDR2 FQGNSA. The ends were cut back, 2 bases at V and 0 bases at J, with 14 bases in the middle. This CDR3 is built from 17 residues. The CDR3 loop is CASSLMWDLSSYNEQFF. In nucleotides, the CDR3 is TGTGCCAGCAGCTTAATGTGGGACTTGAGCTCCTACAATGAGCAGTTCTTC.

V gene TRBV10-3 combines with J gene TRBJ1-3; perhaps TRBD1 as D (5 bases). This CDR3 comprises 15 residues. V lost 10 bases and J lost 0, with 16 bases in between. Germline lookup yields CDR1 ENHRY and CDR2 SYGVKD. The CDR3 is CATAGRQNSGNTIYF. The CDR3 DNA is TGTGCCACCGCGGGACGTCAGAACTCTGGAAACACCATATATTTT.

The chain carries TRBV7-8 and TRBJ2-4; D may be TRBD1 (5 bases). The V end was cut by 1 base, the J end by 2 bases, with 12 bases between. Germline V gene sequence: CDR1 SGHVS, CDR2 FQNEAQ. The CDR3 loop spans 16 amino acids. Written as DNA, the CDR3 is TGTGCCAGCAGCTTAGGGGCGCAGGGCTCCAAAAACATTCAGTACTTC. It is translated as CASSLGAQGSKNIQYF.

In DNA, the CDR3 is TGTGCCAGCTCACCGACCCCGGGGTCCGATAAAAATTCACCCCTCCACTTT. The encoded protein is CASSPTPGSDKNSPLHF. The chain recombines TRBV18 with TRBJ1-6; D uncertain. Trimming stripped 3 bases from V and 7 bases from J, with 19 bases between. The germline V gene encodes CDR1 KGHSH and CDR2 LQKENI. The CDR3 is 17 amino acids.

The CDR3 is CASSLGGGGPSEQFF. The DNA of the CDR3 is TGTGCCAGCAGCTTAGGCGGCGGGGGCCCCTCTGAGCAGTTCTTC. The chain uses TRBV11-2 and TRBJ2-1; the D gene is possibly TRBD2 (7 bases). Per germline, CDR1 SGHAT and CDR2 FQNNGV. Trimming shortened V by 1 base and J by 9 bases, and 16 bases separated the two germline ends. The CDR3 spans 15 residues.

The chain is built from TRBV29-1 and TRBJ2-2, with D tentatively TRBD2 (6 bases). In germline, CDR1 is SQVTM, CDR2 ANQGSEA. This CDR3 has 12 amino acids. Deletions cut 7 bases from V and 9 bases from J, with 15 bases between. Written as DNA, the CDR3 is TGCAGCGCTACTAGGGCGGGGCGGGAGCTGTTTTTT. It yields the protein CSATRAGRELFF.

This rearrangement joins TRBV7-3 to TRBJ1-1; TRBD1 is a possible D gene (5 bases). Germline loops: CDR1 SGHTA, CDR2 FQGTGA. This CDR3 region has 14 residues. Trimming removed 5 bases from V and 6 bases from J, with 16 bases in between. Here the CDR3 reads CASSPGTWEAEAFF. DNA for the CDR3: TGTGCCAGCAGCCCGGGGACGTGGGAGGCTGAAGCTTTCTTT. Full variable domain (remainder filled in from reference TRBV7-3 and TRBJ1-1): GAGVSQTPSNKVTEKGKYVELRCDPISGHTALYWYRQSLGQGPEFLIYFQGTGAADDSGLPNDRFFAVRPEGSVSTLKIQRTERGDSAVYLCASSPGTWEAEAFFGQGTRLTVV.

This clone was seen a single time. CDR3 in DNA: TGTGCCACCAGTGACCCCGGGACAGACAGCACAGATACGCAGTATTTT. Translation: CATSDPGTDSTDTQYF. This chain joins TRBV24-1 and TRBJ2-3, with 7 bases identical to TRBD1. Germline V gene lookup returns CDR1 KGHDR and CDR2 SFDVKD. V shed 4 bases, J shed 0 bases, and the junction held 6 bases outside the gene matches. This CDR3 has 16 residues.